These 5 T cell receptor beta chains were sequenced from one sample in a study of metastatic and nonmetastatic thyroid tumors. TCRdb re-clonotyped the PCR reads through MiXCR. The sample holds tens of thousands of clones, about a sixth seen once. There were no patients who had received any treatment before thyroid surgery. The specimen was blood. The receptors here all came from a male donor with papillary thyroid cancer or a benign thyroid nodule (not recorded which). Some clones in this sample may be carry-over from other donors' samples.

This clone was seen repeatedly, ten times or more. The chain links TRBV5-6 to TRBJ2-7; D is uncertain. The CDR3 extends over 12 amino acids. Germline V gene sequence: CDR1 SGHDT, CDR2 YYEEEE. V was clipped by 0 bases and J by 6 bases, with 7 bases between them. The CDR3 spells CASSLGQTEQYF. In DNA, the CDR3 is TGTGCCAGCAGCTTGGGGCAGACCGAGCAGTACTTC.

On this clone itself: Given a much more abundant clone one base away, this may be a read error. This sequence joins TRBV6-4 and TRBJ2-3, with a weak D call TRBD2 (6 bases). Germline-derived CDR1 and CDR2 are MRHNA and SNTAGT. This CDR3 spans 16 amino acids. The CDR3 region is CASSDWGGVSTDTQYF. The CDR3 DNA follows: TGTGCCAGCAGCGACTGGGGCGGGGTAAGCACAGATACGCAGTATTTT.

This clone was picked up many times. Here the CDR3 reads CASSFGVQETQYF. CDR3 DNA: TGCGCCAGCAGCTTTGGAGTACAAGAGACCCAGTACTTC. The rearrangement uses TRBV5-1 and TRBJ2-5; D is unclear. Looked up from germline, CDR1 is SGHRS and CDR2 is YFSETQ. The CDR3 is made up of 13 amino acids. V gave up 2 bases and J gave up 2 bases, with 7 bases separating them.

This clone was observed at least ten times. The genes are TRBV4-1 and TRBJ2-6; D ambiguous. This CDR3 is built from 18 residues. Germline V gene data show CDR1 as MGHRA and CDR2 as YSYEKL. Trimming removed 4 bases at V and 2 bases at J, with 18 bases between. The CDR3 nucleotides are TGCGCCAGCAGCCGAGTACATCGACGAGGCGCTGGGGCCAACGTCCTGACTTTC. It is translated as CASSRVHRRGAGANVLTF.

The rearrangement links TRBV6-5 to TRBJ2-7, with D unresolved. The CDR3 runs to 15 residues. Trimming left V 0 bases short and J 5 bases short, with 14 bases between. From germline, CDR1 is MNHEY and CDR2 SVGAGI. Here the CDR3 reads CASSYSVHKGNEQYF. The CDR3 nucleotides are TGTGCCAGCAGTTACTCAGTCCACAAAGGCAACGAGCAGTACTTC.